Listed below are T cell receptor beta chains from one sample, sequenced in a study of radiotherapy plus CTLA-4 blockade in lung cancer. The repertoire was sequenced with immunoSEQ multiplex PCR; TCRdb's copy has only in-frame clones and lacks some. This sample has around 30,000 clones; about four fifths occur once, and the top ten carry 12% to 15%. Sequenced here: peripheral blood, sampled from a patient treated with radiotherapy plus ipilimumab. The receptor set was obtained from a human donor with non-small cell lung cancer that progressed on radiotherapy plus ipilimumab. Each CDR3 is given with its conserved first and last residue. Fields, in order: CDR3 protein, CDR3 DNA, V gene, CDR3 length, clone size, D gene, J gene. D genes are given only for firm matches. The listing skips clone size in some rows; elsewhere it reads once, few, many or a size class.

CASRRDKEPQHF,TGTGCCAGCAGACGTGATAAGGAGCCCCAGCATTTT,TRBV6-6,12,.,.,TRBJ1-5
CASSLPGDGSKTQYF,TGTGCCAGCAGCTTACCAGGGGACGGGTCGAAGACCCAGTACTTC,TRBV7-9,15,few,.,TRBJ2-5
CASSIGAFGEQYF,TGTGCCAGTAGTATCGGGGCCTTTGGCGAGCAGTACTTC,TRBV19,13,few,.,TRBJ2-7
CASSLALAGSGNTIYF,TGTGCCAGCAGCTTAGCCCTAGCAGGCTCTGGAAACACCATATATTTT,TRBV7-9,16,.,.,TRBJ1-3
CASSPPAGTGGDAFF,TGTGCCAGCTCACCACCGGCCGGGACAGGGGGCGACGCTTTCTTT,TRBV18,15,.,TRBD1,TRBJ1-1
CASSSADRSTDTQYF,TGTGCCAGCAGCTCTGCGGACAGGTCCACAGATACGCAGTATTTT,TRBV11-2,15,.,TRBD1,TRBJ2-3
CSAREGGEQYF,TGCAGTGCTAGGGAGGGGGGCGAGCAGTACTTC,TRBV20-1,11,.,.,TRBJ2-7
CASSLSGHTDTQYF,TGCGCCAGCAGCTTGTCGGGACACACAGATACGCAGTATTTT,TRBV5-1,14,.,.,TRBJ2-3
CASSDGTYYGYTF,TGTGCCAGTAGTGACGGGACCTACTATGGCTACACCTTC,TRBV19,13,.,.,TRBJ1-2
CARSPTSAGTDTQYF,TGTGCCAGAAGCCCGACTAGCGCTGGCACAGATACGCAGTATTTT,TRBV5-3,15,.,TRBD2,TRBJ2-3
CASSQPTGTQETQYF,TGTGCCAGCAGCCAACCAACAGGGACGCAAGAGACCCAGTACTTC,TRBV14,15,few,.,TRBJ2-5
CASSPGGQAYEQYF,TGTGCCAGCAGCCCCGGGGGACAAGCCTACGAGCAGTACTTC,TRBV11-2,14,.,.,TRBJ2-7
CATSFDRNNQPQHF,TGTGCCACCAGCTTTGACAGGAACAATCAGCCCCAGCATTTT,TRBV15,14,.,.,TRBJ1-5
CASSLVTFNTEAFF,TGTGCCAGCAGCTTAGTAACCTTCAACACTGAAGCTTTCTTT,TRBV7-2,14,few,.,TRBJ1-1
CASSQDWVASGSETQYF,TGCGCCAGCAGCCAAGATTGGGTGGCTAGCGGGAGTGAGACCCAGTACTTC,TRBV4-1,17,few,TRBD2,TRBJ2-5
CASRVQGTGELFF,TGTGCCAGCAGGGTACAGGGAACCGGGGAGCTGTTTTTT,TRBV27,13,.,.,TRBJ2-2
CASSPSAETTYGYTF,TGCGCCAGCAGCCCATCGGCCGAAACTACCTATGGCTACACCTTC,TRBV4-3,15,few,.,TRBJ1-2
CKDGDSNQPQHF,TGCAAGGACGGTGATAGCAATCAGCCCCAGCATTTT,TRBV29-1,12,.,.,TRBJ1-5
CASSQGAAGAAGGGETQYF,TGCGCCAGCAGCCAAGGGGCGGCAGGGGCAGCGGGAGGGGGGGAGACCCAGTACTTC,TRBV4-1,19,.,TRBD2,TRBJ2-5
CASSEGAYQPQHF,TGTGCCAGCAGTGAAGGGGCCTATCAGCCCCAGCATTTT,TRBV6-1,13,.,.,TRBJ1-5
CASSAPGENTEAFF,TGTGCCAGCAGTGCCCCCGGAGAAAACACTGAAGCTTTCTTT,TRBV28,14,few,.,TRBJ1-1
CASSIRRGPLNTEAFF,TGTGCCAGTAGTATTCGGAGGGGGCCCCTAAACACTGAAGCTTTCTTT,TRBV19,16,.,TRBD1,TRBJ1-1
CASSPGTGELDGYTF,TGTGCCAGCAGTCCCGGGACAGGGGAACTAGATGGCTACACCTTC,TRBV28,15,.,TRBD1,TRBJ1-2
CASIPWTGSNYGYTF,TGTGCCAGTATCCCTTGGACAGGGTCCAACTATGGCTACACCTTC,TRBV19,15,few,TRBD1,TRBJ1-2
CASSLDRDRVLANEKLFF,TGTGCCAGCAGTTTAGACCGGGACAGGGTCTTGGCTAATGAAAAACTGTTTTTT,TRBV28,18,.,TRBD1,TRBJ1-4
CASSQENYGYTF,TGTGCCAGCAGCCAAGAGAACTATGGCTACACCTTC,TRBV7-9,12,.,.,TRBJ1-2
CASSLAGGPYEQYF,TGTGCCAGCAGTTTAGCGGGGGGCCCTTACGAGCAGTACTTC,TRBV6-6,14,few,TRBD2,TRBJ2-7
CASSEPLAHETQYF,TGTGCCAGCAGTGAACCCCTAGCCCACGAGACCCAGTACTTC,TRBV6-1,14,few,.,TRBJ2-5
CASSDPNGGAYNEQFF,TGTGCCAGCAGTGATCCCAACGGGGGGGCTTACAATGAGCAGTTCTTC,TRBV25-1,16,once,TRBD2,TRBJ2-1
CASSNSSGSYNEQFF,TGTGCCAGCAGCAACTCTAGCGGGAGTTACAATGAGCAGTTCTTC,TRBV7-8,15,few,TRBD2,TRBJ2-1
CASGLTNPYNEQFF,TGTGCCAGCGGACTGACGAACCCCTACAATGAGCAGTTCTTC,TRBV28,14,.,.,TRBJ2-1
CASSGGENIQYF,TGTGCCAGCAGCGGGGGTGAGAACATTCAGTACTTC,TRBV11-3,12,few,.,TRBJ2-4
CASSIVGQGPTEAFF,TGTGCCAGTAGTATAGTAGGACAGGGCCCTACTGAAGCTTTCTTT,TRBV19,15,once,TRBD1,TRBJ1-1
CASSLAGVETEAFF,TGCGCCAGCAGCTTGGCAGGAGTAGAGACTGAAGCTTTCTTT,TRBV5-1,14,.,.,TRBJ1-1
CASSFLSGTDINTEAFF,TGTGCCAGCAGTTTCCTCTCCGGGACAGACATCAACACTGAAGCTTTCTTT,TRBV27,17,.,TRBD1,TRBJ1-1
CASTRITGSSYNEQFF,TGTGCCAGCACCCGGATCACGGGGAGCTCCTACAATGAGCAGTTCTTC,TRBV4-2,16,once,.,TRBJ2-1
CASTQFAGTYDTQYF,TGTGCCAGCACCCAATTTGCCGGGACTTACGATACGCAGTATTTT,TRBV21-1,15,.,.,TRBJ2-3
CASTYRANQPQHF,TGTGCCAGTACCTACAGGGCCAATCAGCCCCAGCATTTT,TRBV19,13,.,.,TRBJ1-5
CASSQRDNGAPEAFF,TGTGCCAGCAGTCAAAGGGACAACGGGGCCCCTGAAGCTTTCTTT,TRBV6-5,15,.,.,TRBJ1-1
CASSYSFTYGYTF,TGTGCCAGCAGCTACAGCTTTACCTATGGCTACACCTTC,TRBV28,13,.,.,TRBJ1-2
CASSLANSYEQYF,TGTGCCAGCAGCTTAGCCAACTCCTACGAGCAGTACTTC,TRBV7-2,13,.,.,TRBJ2-7
CASSLSGGSYNEQFF,TGTGCCAGCAGCTTAAGCGGGGGCTCCTACAATGAGCAGTTCTTC,TRBV7-3,15,.,TRBD2,TRBJ2-1
CAWKARGNTIYF,TGTGCCTGGAAAGCCAGGGGGAACACCATATATTTT,TRBV30,12,.,TRBD1,TRBJ1-3
CASSQDGNYGYTF,TGCGCCAGCAGCCAAGACGGGAACTATGGCTACACCTTC,TRBV4-3,13,.,.,TRBJ1-2
CASSRDKYTGELFF,TGTGCCAGCTCGCGGGACAAGTACACCGGGGAGCTGTTTTTT,TRBV6-1,14,.,.,TRBJ2-2
CASSFDRTGGNEQFF,TGTGCCAGCAGCTTCGACAGGACAGGGGGCAATGAGCAGTTCTTC,TRBV7-3,15,.,TRBD1,TRBJ2-1
CASSRQTAYEQYF,TGTGCCAGCAGTAGACAGACGGCCTACGAGCAGTACTTC,TRBV27,13,once,.,TRBJ2-7
CASSPDDSGNTIYF,TGTGCCAGCAGCCCCGACGATTCTGGAAACACCATATATTTT,TRBV7-6,14,.,.,TRBJ1-3
CASSRPGSYTEAFF,TGTGCCAGCAGCCGACCGGGGTCCTACACTGAAGCTTTCTTT,TRBV28,14,large,.,TRBJ1-1
CASSLSPAGGTDTQYF,TGCGCCAGCAGCTTGTCGCCAGCGGGGGGCACAGATACGCAGTATTTT,TRBV5-1,16,.,TRBD2,TRBJ2-3
CASSSPAGGDGNTIYF,TGTGCCAGCAGTTCGCCGGCCGGGGGCGATGGAAACACCATATATTTT,TRBV27,16,.,.,TRBJ1-3
CSVTHGAGELFF,TGCAGCGTTACCCACGGGGCCGGGGAGCTGTTTTTT,TRBV29-1,12,.,.,TRBJ2-2
CASSEPRQPQHF,TGTGCCAGCAGTGAACCGAGACAGCCCCAGCATTTT,TRBV2,12,few,.,TRBJ1-5
CASRGISSYEQYF,TGTGCCAGCAGGGGCATAAGCTCCTACGAGCAGTACTTC,TRBV27,13,.,.,TRBJ2-7
CASSSTTGAPVHTGELFF,TGTGCCAGCAGCTCGACGACAGGGGCCCCCGTCCATACCGGGGAGCTGTTTTTT,TRBV13,18,once,TRBD1,TRBJ2-2
CASSSGGLNTEAFF,TGTGCCAGCAGTTCAGGGGGCCTGAACACTGAAGCTTTCTTT,TRBV28,14,.,TRBD1,TRBJ1-1
CASSRDRGQPQHF,TGTGCCAGCAGCCGGGACAGGGGCCAGCCCCAGCATTTT,TRBV5-4,13,.,TRBD1,TRBJ1-5
CASEALAGGRSSYNEQFF,TGTGCCTCCGAGGCCCTAGCGGGAGGCCGTAGCTCCTACAATGAGCAGTTCTTC,TRBV2,18,.,TRBD2,TRBJ2-1
CASSLESWRGPYEQYF,TGTGCCAGCAGCTTGGAATCTTGGCGGGGGCCCTACGAGCAGTACTTC,TRBV5-8,16,.,.,TRBJ2-7
CASSGAALAGFYNEQFF,TGTGCCAGTAGTGGGGCGGCTCTAGCGGGTTTCTACAATGAGCAGTTCTTC,TRBV19,17,.,TRBD2,TRBJ2-1